This T cell receptor (beta chain) was identified in a study of T cell responses to AZD1222 COVID-19 vaccine. Findings and caveats of the study: Two doses of AZD1222 preceded a rise in Spike-specific TCR breadth and depth. Along spike, vaccine-associated CD4 TCRs were found throughout, with dominance at 160-218 and 743-854. Every sample of the repertoires postdated the peak T cell response.

About this clone: No antigen is known for it.

The CDR3 totals 16 residues. V lost 3 bases to trimming and J lost 0 bases, with 12 bases between them. Germline-derived CDR1 and CDR2 are LNHDA and SQIVND (reference sequence). Data came from immunoSEQ multiplex PCR; TCRdb stores just in-frame clones and leaves some out. Of 120,000 or so clones listed, around 90% are singletons. This rearrangement joins TRBV19 to TRBJ2-1, with D hard to call. The specimen comprised peripheral blood, sampled on day 0 of AZD1222 vaccination. The source is an adult in good health. The CDR3 reads CASSIWARGSYNEQFF. DNA of the CDR3: TGTGCCAGTAGTATTTGGGCCAGAGGCTCCTACAATGAGCAGTTCTTC.